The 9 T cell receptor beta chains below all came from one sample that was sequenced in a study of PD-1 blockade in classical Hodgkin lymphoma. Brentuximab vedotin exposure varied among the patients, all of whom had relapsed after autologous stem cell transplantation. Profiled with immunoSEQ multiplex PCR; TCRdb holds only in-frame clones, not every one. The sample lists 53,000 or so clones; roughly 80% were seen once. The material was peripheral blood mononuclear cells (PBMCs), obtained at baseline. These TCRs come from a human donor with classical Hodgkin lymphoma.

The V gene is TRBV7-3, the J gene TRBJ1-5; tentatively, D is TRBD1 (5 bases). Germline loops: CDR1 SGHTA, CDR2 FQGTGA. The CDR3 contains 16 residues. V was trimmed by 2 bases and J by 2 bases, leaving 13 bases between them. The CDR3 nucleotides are TGTGCCAGCAGCTTATGGGACCCGGTAGGCAATCAGCCCCAGCATTTT. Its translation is CASSLWDPVGNQPQHF.

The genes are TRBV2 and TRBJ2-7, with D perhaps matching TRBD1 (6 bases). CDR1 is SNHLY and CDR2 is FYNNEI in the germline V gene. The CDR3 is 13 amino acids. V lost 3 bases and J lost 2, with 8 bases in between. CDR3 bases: TGTGCCAGCAGTGATGGGACAACCTACGAGCAGTACTTC. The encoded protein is CASSDGTTYEQYF.

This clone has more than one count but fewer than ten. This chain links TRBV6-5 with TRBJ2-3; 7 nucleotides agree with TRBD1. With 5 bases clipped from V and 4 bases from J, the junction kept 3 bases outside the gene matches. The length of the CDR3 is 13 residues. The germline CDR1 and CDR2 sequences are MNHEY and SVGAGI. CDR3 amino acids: CASSRQGPDTQYF. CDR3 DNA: TGTGCCAGCAGTAGACAGGGCCCAGATACGCAGTATTTT.

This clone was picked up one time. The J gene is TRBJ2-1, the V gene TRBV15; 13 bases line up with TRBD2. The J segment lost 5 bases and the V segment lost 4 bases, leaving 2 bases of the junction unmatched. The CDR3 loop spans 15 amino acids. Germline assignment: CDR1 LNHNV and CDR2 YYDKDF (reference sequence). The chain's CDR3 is CATSTGTSGNNEQFF. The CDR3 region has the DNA TGTGCCACCAGCACTGGGACTAGCGGGAACAATGAGCAGTTCTTC.

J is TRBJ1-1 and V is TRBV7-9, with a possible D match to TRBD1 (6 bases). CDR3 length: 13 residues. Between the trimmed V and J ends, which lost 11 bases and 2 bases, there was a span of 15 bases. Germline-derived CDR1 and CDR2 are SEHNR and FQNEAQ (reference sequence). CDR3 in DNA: TGTGCCGCAGCTACACAGGGAAACACTGAAGCTTTCTTT. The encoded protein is CAAATQGNTEAFF.

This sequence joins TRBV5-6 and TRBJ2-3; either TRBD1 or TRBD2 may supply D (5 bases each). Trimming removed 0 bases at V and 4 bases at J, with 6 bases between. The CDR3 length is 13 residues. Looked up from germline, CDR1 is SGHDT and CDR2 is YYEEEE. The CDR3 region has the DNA TGTGCCAGCAGCTTGGTGGGGGCAGATACGCAGTATTTT. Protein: CASSLVGADTQYF. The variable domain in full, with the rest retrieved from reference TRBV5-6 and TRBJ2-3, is DAGVTQSPTHLIKTRGQQVTLRCSPKSGHDTVSWYQQALGQGPQFIFQYYEEEERQRGNFPDRFSGHQFPNYSSELNVNALLLGDSALYLCASSLVGADTQYFGPGTRLTVL.

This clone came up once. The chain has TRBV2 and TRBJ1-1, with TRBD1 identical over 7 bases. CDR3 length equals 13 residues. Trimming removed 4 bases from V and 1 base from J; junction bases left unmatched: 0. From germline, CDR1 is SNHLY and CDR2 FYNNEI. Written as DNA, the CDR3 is TGTGCCAGCAGTGGACAGGGGAACACTGAAGCTTTCTTT. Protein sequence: CASSGQGNTEAFF.

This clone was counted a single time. Written as DNA, the CDR3 is TGTGCCAGCTCAGCAGGACAGGTCAATGAGCAGTTCTTC. The encoded protein is CASSAGQVNEQFF. The V and J genes are TRBV18 and TRBJ2-1, with 7 bases matching TRBD1. There are 13 residues in the CDR3. V shed 5 bases and J 6 bases; nucleotides not matched to a gene: 4. Per the germline V gene, CDR1 is KGHSH and CDR2 is LQKENI.

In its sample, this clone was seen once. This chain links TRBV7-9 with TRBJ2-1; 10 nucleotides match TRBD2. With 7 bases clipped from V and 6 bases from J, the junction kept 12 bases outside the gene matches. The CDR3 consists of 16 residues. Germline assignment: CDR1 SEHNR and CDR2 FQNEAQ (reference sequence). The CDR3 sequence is CASIPLGLAPSNEQFF. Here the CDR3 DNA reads TGTGCCAGCATCCCTTTGGGACTAGCGCCTTCCAATGAGCAGTTCTTC.